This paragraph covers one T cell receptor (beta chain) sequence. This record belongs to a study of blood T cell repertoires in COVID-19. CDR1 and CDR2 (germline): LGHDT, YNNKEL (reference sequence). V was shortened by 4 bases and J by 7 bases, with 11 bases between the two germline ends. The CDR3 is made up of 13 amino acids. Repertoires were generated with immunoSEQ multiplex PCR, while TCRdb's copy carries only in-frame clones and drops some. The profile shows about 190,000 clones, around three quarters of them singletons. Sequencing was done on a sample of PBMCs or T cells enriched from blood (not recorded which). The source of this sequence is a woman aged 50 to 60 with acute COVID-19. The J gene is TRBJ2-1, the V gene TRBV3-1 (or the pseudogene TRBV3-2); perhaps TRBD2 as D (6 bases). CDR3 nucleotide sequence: TGTGCCAGCAGCCGGCGGGGACCGAATGAGCAGTTCTTC. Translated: CASSRRGPNEQFF.